These 17 T cell receptor beta chains originate from one sample sequenced in a study of T-cell memory formation after mild COVID-19. TCRdb ran MiXCR on the 5' RACE reads and lists one entry per CDR3 protein. Of 120,000 or so distinct CDR3 sequences in the sample, approximately 5.9% were seen once. Material for sequencing was PBMCs or a T cell subset sorted from them (not recorded which). The receptors here all came from an adult woman who had mild COVID-19 (a few samples of this study predate the infection). Cell type and time point are not known.

This clonotype was recorded at least ten times. The CDR3 DNA sequence: TGTGCCAGCAGTTACCCGACTAGCGGGATACGAAGCGCGTACGAGCAGTACTTC. The encoded protein is CASSYPTSGIRSAYEQYF. The chain combines TRBV6-2 or TRBV6-3 with TRBJ2-7; 11 bases are a match to TRBD2. From germline, CDR1 is MNHEY and CDR2 SVGEGT. After removal of 2 bases from V and 4 bases from J, the junction contained 13 bases not matched to a gene. The CDR3 covers 18 residues.

CDR3 coding DNA: TGTGCCATCAGTGACCCCGGACTTGCCTACAATGAGCAGTTCTTC. The encoded protein is CAISDPGLAYNEQFF. This chain connects TRBV10-3 to TRBJ2-1, with D perhaps matching TRBD2 (5 bases). The CDR3 is made up of 15 amino acids. The V end lost 3 bases, the J end lost 2 bases, and 11 bases lay between the germline ends. Germline CDR1 is ENHRY and CDR2 is SYGVKD.

In this sample, this clonotype turned up many times. The chain recombines TRBV29-1 with TRBJ2-1; D possibly corresponds to TRBD1 (5 bases). The CDR3 has 14 residues. The V gene's germline CDR1 is SQVTM and CDR2 ANQGSEA. The V end lost 4 bases, the J end lost 2 bases, and 12 bases lay between the germline ends. CDR3 amino acids: CSVGPQGAYNEQFF. As DNA, the CDR3 is TGCAGCGTTGGGCCCCAGGGTGCCTACAATGAGCAGTTCTTC.

This clonotype was counted only a few times. V gene TRBV12-3 or TRBV12-4 combines with J gene TRBJ2-7, with 9 bases identical to TRBD2. V dropped 5 bases and J dropped 3; count of bases not matched to a gene: 5. The CDR3 covers 14 residues. The CDR3 nucleotides read TGTGCCAGCAGTCAGGGACTAGCCGGCTACGAGCAGTACTTC. Residues: CASSQGLAGYEQYF.

The rearrangement links TRBV6-5 to TRBJ1-1, with D possibly TRBD1 on 5 matching bases. Trimming left V 6 bases short and J 1 base short, with 12 bases between. The CDR3 is 14 amino acids. Germline values: CDR1 MNHEY, CDR2 SVGAGI. The DNA of the CDR3 is TGTGCCAGCAGGCCTTTAACAGGGAACACTGAAGCTTTCTTT. This gives the protein CASRPLTGNTEAFF.

This clonotype was counted between two and nine times. CDR3: CASSLRGKTYGYTF. CDR3 nucleotides: TGTGCCAGCAGCTTGAGGGGGAAGACCTATGGCTACACCTTC. The chain combines TRBV7-2 with TRBJ1-2; a possible D gene is TRBD1 (6 bases). The CDR3 runs 14 residues. Trimming removed 3 bases from V and 4 bases from J, with 12 bases in between. Germline-derived CDR1 and CDR2 are SGHTA and FQGNSA. The complete variable domain, with remaining parts taken from reference TRBV7-2 and TRBJ1-2, reads GAGVSQSPSNKVTEKGKDVELRCDPISGHTALYWYRQSLGQGLEFLIYFQGNSAPDKSGLPSDRFSAERTGGSVSTLTIQRTQQEDSAVYLCASSLRGKTYGYTFGSGTRLTVV.

CDR3 protein: CASSGGQDLGYEQYF. CDR3 coding DNA: TGTGCCAGCTCAGGCGGTCAGGACTTGGGTTACGAGCAGTACTTC. The chain has TRBV18 and TRBJ2-7; tentatively, D is TRBD2 (5 bases). This CDR3 is 15 amino acids long. V was trimmed by 5 bases and J by 4 bases, leaving 18 bases between them. Looked up from germline, CDR1 is KGHSH and CDR2 is LQKENI.

In its sample, this clonotype was seen a few times. This sequence joins TRBV5-1 and TRBJ1-1, with TRBD1 identical over 7 bases. The CDR3 sequence is 16 residues long. Germline lookup yields CDR1 SGHRS and CDR2 YFSETQ. The J segment lost 0 bases and the V segment lost 1 base, leaving 6 bases of the junction unmatched. The CDR3 DNA reads TGCGCCAGCAGCTTGCGGGGGGACAGATTGAACACTGAAGCTTTCTTT. It translates to CASSLRGDRLNTEAFF. Full variable domain (missing parts from reference TRBV5-1 and TRBJ1-1): KAGVTQTPRYLIKTRGQQVTLSCSPISGHRSVSWYQQTPGQGLQFLFEYFSETQRNKGNFPGRFSGRQFSNSRSEMNVSTLELGDSALYLCASSLRGDRLNTEAFFGQGTRLTVV.

This clonotype has a count of ten or more. V is TRBV5-1 and J is TRBJ2-7; TRBD2 agrees at 9 bases. CDR1 and CDR2 (germline): SGHRS, YFSETQ. CDR3 length equals 14 residues. The ends lost 6 bases at V and 2 bases at J; junction bases unmatched: 6. This chain's CDR3 is CASKPAGGAYEQYF. Written as DNA, the CDR3 is TGCGCCAGCAAACCAGCGGGGGGTGCCTACGAGCAGTACTTC.

The gene calls are TRBV7-2 and TRBJ2-3; tentative D call: TRBD2 (7 bases). The CDR3 runs 15 residues. Germline V gene data show CDR1 as SGHTA and CDR2 as FQGNSA. The ends were cut back, 4 bases at V and 1 base at J, with 12 bases in the middle. The CDR3 loop reads CASSSQGRGTDTQYF. For the CDR3, the DNA is TGTGCCAGCAGCTCCCAGGGGAGGGGCACAGATACGCAGTATTTT. The whole variable domain, remainder taken from reference TRBV7-2 and TRBJ2-3, is GAGVSQSPSNKVTEKGKDVELRCDPISGHTALYWYRQSLGQGLEFLIYFQGNSAPDKSGLPSDRFSAERTGGSVSTLTIQRTQQEDSAVYLCASSSQGRGTDTQYFGPGTRLTVL.

At least ten counts were recorded for this clonotype. The chain couples TRBV20-1 to TRBJ2-7; D gene uncertain. CDR1 is DFQATT, CDR2 SNEGSKA, per germline (reference sequence). V was clipped by 3 bases and J by 2 bases, with 11 bases between them. This CDR3 has 13 amino acids. DNA for the CDR3: TGCAGTGCTAGTCAAGCGCGAGCCTACGAGCAGTACTTC. This encodes CSASQARAYEQYF.

V gene TRBV6-5 combines with J gene TRBJ2-1; D is unclear. Germline CDR1 reads MNHEY; CDR2 reads SVGAGI. The V end lost 5 bases, the J end lost 6 bases, and 8 bases lay between the germline ends. The CDR3 contains 12 residues. The CDR3 is CASSRRSNEQFF. DNA for the CDR3: TGTGCCAGCAGTCGCCGCTCCAATGAGCAGTTCTTC.

This clonotype was detected a few times. The genes are TRBV12-3 or TRBV12-4 and TRBJ1-2, with TRBD1 as a possible D gene (5 bases). Trimming left V 1 base short and J 1 base short, with 7 bases between. The CDR3 runs to 14 residues. The CDR3 loop is CASSLGTLNYGYTF. In DNA form, the CDR3 reads TGTGCCAGCAGTTTAGGGACACTTAACTATGGCTACACCTTC.

This chain's CDR3 is CASSPGTGYGYEQYF. The DNA of the CDR3 is TGTGCCAGCAGCCCGGGGACAGGGTACGGCTACGAGCAGTACTTC. This chain links TRBV7-3 with TRBJ2-7; TRBD1 aligns across 9 bases. The germline CDR1 and CDR2 sequences are SGHTA and FQGTGA. CDR3 length equals 15 residues. V shed 5 bases and J 3 bases; nucleotides not matched to a gene: 8.

Only a few counts were recorded for this clonotype. This chain joins TRBV27 and TRBJ2-3; TRBD2 agrees at 12 bases. Germline V lookup: CDR1 MNHEY, CDR2 SMNVEV (reference sequence). This CDR3 spans 17 amino acids. With 6 bases clipped from V and 0 bases from J, the junction kept 7 bases outside the gene matches. CDR3 residues: CASRPTSGGLSTDTQYF. The DNA of the CDR3 is TGTGCCAGCAGACCGACTAGCGGGGGACTAAGCACAGATACGCAGTATTTT.

The chain links TRBV12-3 or TRBV12-4 to TRBJ2-1; D possibly corresponds to TRBD1 (5 bases). Trimming removed 6 bases from V and 1 base from J, with 10 bases in between. CDR3 length: 14 residues. CDR3 residues: CASRTGRSYNEQFF. DNA of the CDR3: TGTGCCAGCAGAACAGGTAGATCCTACAATGAGCAGTTCTTC.

This clonotype has just a few counts. The chain is built from TRBV18 and TRBJ2-3; 8 positions match TRBD2. CDR3 length: 15 residues. V lost 3 bases, J lost 0 bases, and 2 bases stayed unmatched. Germline V gene data show CDR1 as KGHSH and CDR2 as LQKENI. The CDR3 DNA follows: TGTGCCAGCTCACCGTCGGGGGGGAGCACAGATACGCAGTATTTT. Amino acids: CASSPSGGSTDTQYF.